The 18 T cell receptor beta chains below were found in one sample sequenced in a study of cytomegalovirus exposure and HLA in healthy donors. The PCR employed 60 Vbeta primers together with 13 Jbeta primers. The table came from immunoSEQ multiplex PCR; TCRdb's copy has only in-frame clones and leaves some out. The sample yields under 300,000 clones, about 86% seen once. The sequencing input was PBMCs. Every receptor here comes from a woman aged 55-69 years in good health and CMV-seropositive.

The genes are TRBV6-5 and TRBJ1-1; the D gene is possibly TRBD1 (5 bases). Germline assignment: CDR1 MNHEY and CDR2 SVGAGI. V was cut by 2 bases and J by 5 bases, with 12 bases left in between. CDR3 length: 14 residues. The CDR3 coding sequence is TGTGCCAGCAGTTACCTTGGCAGGGTTACTGAAGCTTTCTTT. Residues: CASSYLGRVTEAFF.

This chain links TRBV7-9 with TRBJ2-5, with 9 bases identical to TRBD1. Germline V gene lookup returns CDR1 SEHNR and CDR2 FQNEAQ (reference sequence). Trimming cost V 1 base and J 11 bases; bases outside gene matches: 8. This CDR3 has 14 amino acids. The CDR3 sequence is CASSLGTGGQEQYF. CDR3 nucleotide sequence: TGTGCCAGCAGCTTAGGAACAGGGGGCCAAGAGCAGTACTTC.

This clone was found once. The V gene is TRBV28, the J gene TRBJ1-2, with 7 positions matching TRBD1. From germline, CDR1 is MDHEN and CDR2 SYDVKM. The CDR3 covers 14 residues. The trim removed 5 bases at V and 4 bases at J, leaving 7 bases unmatched. The CDR3 DNA reads as TGTGCCAGCAGTACCACAGGGGAAGGCTATGGCTACACCTTC. Translating gives CASSTTGEGYGYTF.

This clone was counted between two and nine times. The chain couples TRBV6-5 to TRBJ2-1; 8 nucleotides line up with TRBD1. The CDR3 contains 16 residues. Germline V gene lookup returns CDR1 MNHEY and CDR2 SVGAGI. The ends lost 2 bases at V and 8 bases at J; junction bases unmatched: 11. CDR3 region: CASSYPTLDREDEQFF. CDR3 coding DNA: TGTGCCAGCAGTTACCCTACGTTGGACAGGGAGGATGAGCAGTTCTTC.

The rearrangement joins TRBV7-2 to TRBJ2-1; 11 nucleotides align to TRBD2. The trim removed 5 bases at V and 9 bases at J, leaving 15 bases unmatched. The CDR3 is made up of 17 amino acids. Germline CDR1 is SGHTA and CDR2 is FQGNSA. CDR3 bases: TGTGCCAGCAGCACGCCCGAGGTAGCGGGAGGGCGAAGTGAGCAGTTCTTC. It translates to CASSTPEVAGGRSEQFF.

The rearrangement uses TRBV4-2 and TRBJ2-1; 11 bases align to TRBD1. Looked up from germline, CDR1 is LGHNA and CDR2 is YNFKEQ. The CDR3 runs to 17 residues. The V gene end was trimmed by 1 base and the J gene end by 9 bases; junction bases not matched to a gene: 11. The CDR3 DNA sequence: TGTGCCAGCAGCCAAGCGGGATATAGCGGGACAGGGGGTGAGCAGTTCTTC. This sequence encodes CASSQAGYSGTGGEQFF.

This clone turned up a few times. This chain links TRBV7-9 with TRBJ1-1; 9 bases are a match to TRBD1. Trimming removed 4 bases from V and 2 bases from J; junction bases left unmatched: 5. From germline, CDR1 is SEHNR and CDR2 FQNEAQ (reference sequence). The CDR3 has 15 amino acids. The CDR3 nucleotides read TGTGCCAGCAGCTCGGGGGACAGGGATAACACTGAAGCTTTCTTT. This translates into CASSSGDRDNTEAFF.

The V and J genes are TRBV5-1 and TRBJ2-1; perhaps TRBD2 as D (7 bases). CDR3 length: 16 residues. CDR1 and CDR2 from the germline V gene are SGHRS and YFSETQ. Trimming pared 4 bases from V and 6 bases from J, leaving 20 bases between. CDR3 coding DNA: TGCGCCAGCAGCCCCTCGAGGGGGAGGGCCTCCAATGAGCAGTTCTTC. It codes for CASSPSRGRASNEQFF.

The chain links TRBV9 to TRBJ2-2; 12 bases match TRBD2. The CDR3 is made up of 16 amino acids. The germline V gene has CDR1 SGDLS and CDR2 YYNGEE. The ends lost 0 bases at V and 5 bases at J; junction bases unmatched: 2. In DNA, the CDR3 is TGTGCCAGCAGCGTAGGGACTAGCGGGGCAACCGGGGAGCTGTTTTTT. It specifies CASSVGTSGATGELFF. The whole variable domain, filled in from reference TRBV9 and TRBJ2-2, reads DSGVTQTPKHLITATGQRVTLRCSPRSGDLSVYWYQQSLDQGLQFLIQYYNGEERAKGNILERFSAQQFPDLHSELNLSSLELGDSALYFCASSVGTSGATGELFFGEGSRLTVL.

V and J are TRBV14 and TRBJ2-7; D is perhaps TRBD2 (5 bases). V lost 4 bases and J 0 bases, leaving 16 bases between the germline ends. The CDR3 spans 16 residues. Germline V gives CDR1 SGHDN, CDR2 FVKESK. DNA of the CDR3: TGTGCCAGCAGCCCCCCGCGGGCGACTGTCTCCTACGAGCAGTACTTC. Amino acids: CASSPPRATVSYEQYF.

This clone was detected a few times. This chain connects TRBV6-1 to TRBJ1-1; TRBD1 matches at 7 bases. V shed 1 base and J 7 bases; nucleotides not matched to a gene: 3. The CDR3 extends over 13 amino acids. From germline, CDR1 is MNHNS and CDR2 SASEGT. This chain's CDR3 is CASSEDRGGEAFF. CDR3 DNA sequence: TGTGCCAGCAGTGAAGACAGGGGTGGTGAAGCTTTCTTT.

V and J are TRBV6-1 and TRBJ1-3, with 8 positions matching TRBD1. V gave up 4 bases and J gave up 4 bases; unmatched junction bases: 6. Germline lookup yields CDR1 MNHNS and CDR2 SASEGT. The CDR3 is 15 amino acids. The CDR3: CASSVGTGTGNTIYF. The CDR3 DNA sequence: TGTGCCAGCAGTGTCGGGACAGGAACAGGAAACACCATATATTTT.

The chain links TRBV7-9 to TRBJ2-7; D gene ambiguous. This CDR3 has 15 amino acids. The V end was cut by 5 bases, the J end by 7 bases, with 21 bases between. Germline V gene sequence: CDR1 SEHNR, CDR2 FQNEAQ (reference sequence). CDR3 DNA: TGTGCCAGCAGCCGAACAAGTACAGCCTCCAATGAGCAGTACTTC. Its protein product is CASSRTSTASNEQYF.

The chain employs TRBV28 and TRBJ2-1; 10 bases align to TRBD2. The CDR3 sequence is 16 residues long. Germline lookup yields CDR1 MDHEN and CDR2 SYDVKM. J was trimmed by 10 bases and V by 6 bases; bases with no gene match: 15. The CDR3 loop reads CASSSPGTSARREQFF. CDR3 DNA: TGTGCCAGCAGCTCTCCCGGGACTAGCGCCAGACGGGAGCAGTTCTTC.

This sequence joins TRBV4-2 and TRBJ2-3; D is unresolved. CDR1 is LGHNA, CDR2 YNFKEQ, per germline. Trimming took off 3 bases at V and 4 bases at J, with 8 bases between the two ends. The CDR3 is made up of 13 amino acids. CDR3 coding DNA: TGTGCCAGCAGCCAGCGCGATTCAGATACGCAGTATTTT. It is translated as CASSQRDSDTQYF.

The chain carries TRBV28 and TRBJ2-2, with 8 bases that match TRBD2. V trimming: 5 bases; J trimming: 4 bases; junction bases outside the gene matches: 9. The CDR3 has 16 amino acids. Germline V CDR1 and CDR2: MDHEN, SYDVKM. Written as DNA, the CDR3 is TGTGCCAGCAGTCGTAGGCTAGCGGGTACCACCGGGGAGCTGTTTTTT. Protein: CASSRRLAGTTGELFF.

V gene TRBV5-1 combines with J gene TRBJ2-5; TRBD2 matches at 12 bases. The CDR3 contains 17 residues. V lost 4 bases and J lost 5; bases outside the gene matches: 12. Per the germline V gene, CDR1 is SGHRS and CDR2 is YFSETQ. Here the CDR3 reads CASSPGLAGGPRETQYF. The CDR3 DNA reads TGCGCCAGCAGCCCTGGTCTAGCGGGAGGGCCCCGTGAGACCCAGTACTTC. The whole variable domain, filled in from reference TRBV5-1 and TRBJ2-5, reads KAGVTQTPRYLIKTRGQQVTLSCSPISGHRSVSWYQQTPGQGLQFLFEYFSETQRNKGNFPGRFSGRQFSNSRSEMNVSTLELGDSALYLCASSPGLAGGPRETQYFGPGTRLLVL.

This sequence joins TRBV29-1 and TRBJ2-5, with 10 bases that match TRBD1. The CDR3 is 15 residues long. V shed 2 bases, J shed 1 base, and the junction held 4 bases outside the gene matches. Germline loops: CDR1 SQVTM, CDR2 ANQGSEA. The DNA for the CDR3 is TGCAGCGTTGAACCGGGACAGGGGCCCCAAGAGACCCAGTACTTC. Translated, it gives CSVEPGQGPQETQYF.